One sample yielded the 18 T cell receptor beta chains listed below, sequenced in a study of cytomegalovirus exposure and HLA in healthy donors. PCR used 60 Vbeta primers and 13 Jbeta primers. Only in-frame clones appear in the TCRdb table, and some are missing; sequencing was by immunoSEQ multiplex PCR. Its listing shows over 30,000 clones. Sample: PBMCs. These receptor sequences come from a woman aged 40-49 years in good health and CMV-seropositive.

The chain couples TRBV28 to TRBJ1-2; 9 nucleotides line up with TRBD1. After removal of 3 bases from V and 2 bases from J, the junction contained 7 bases not matched to a gene. CDR3 length: 16 residues. CDR1 MDHEN and CDR2 SYDVKM come from the germline V gene. Written as DNA, the CDR3 is TGTGCCAGCAGTTTCACAACCGGACAGGGGAACTATGGCTACACCTTC. This translates into CASSFTTGQGNYGYTF.

This sequence joins TRBV7-2 and TRBJ2-7; 8 nucleotides line up with TRBD2. J gave up 5 bases and V 6 bases, and 9 bases lay outside the gene matches. Germline V gene lookup returns CDR1 SGHTA and CDR2 FQGNSA. The CDR3 runs 14 residues. The CDR3 sequence is CASSRSSGSHEQYF. The CDR3 DNA follows: TGTGCCAGCAGTCGATCCAGCGGGAGCCACGAGCAGTACTTC.

V is TRBV7-9 and J is TRBJ1-4; 8 nucleotides align to TRBD1. This CDR3 is built from 14 residues. With V trimmed by 6 bases and J by 8 bases, 8 bases remained unmatched. The germline CDR1 and CDR2 sequences are SEHNR and FQNEAQ (reference sequence). The CDR3, as DNA: TGTGCCAGCAGACCTGCAGGGGGCGGCGAAAAACTGTTTTTT. Protein: CASRPAGGGEKLFF. The entire variable domain, with the rest obtained from reference TRBV7-9 and TRBJ1-4, is as follows: DTGVSQNPRHKITKRGQNVTFRCDPISEHNRLYWYRQTLGQGPEFLTYFQNEAQLEKSRLLSDRFSAERPKGSFSTLEIQRTEQGDSAMYLCASRPAGGGEKLFFGSGTQLSVL.

The V and J genes are TRBV5-1 and TRBJ2-2, with D tentatively TRBD1 (5 bases). V gave up 3 bases and J gave up 4 bases, with 19 bases separating them. In germline, CDR1 is SGHRS, CDR2 YFSETQ. This CDR3 is 17 amino acids long. As DNA, the CDR3 is TGCGCCAGCAGCTACACGGGTGCAGGGATGAGCACCGGGGAGCTGTTTTTT. Amino acid sequence: CASSYTGAGMSTGELFF.

This chain uses TRBV4-1 with TRBJ2-7; 11 nucleotides align to TRBD2. Germline V gene data show CDR1 as MGHRA and CDR2 as YSYEKL. This CDR3 has 16 amino acids. The J segment lost 10 bases and the V segment lost 0 bases, leaving 11 bases of the junction unmatched. The CDR3 is CASSQDLGTSGITQYF. The CDR3 DNA follows: TGCGCCAGCAGCCAAGATCTCGGGACTAGCGGAATCACCCAGTACTTC.

The rearrangement links TRBV18 to TRBJ1-1; D remains ambiguous. CDR3 length: 14 residues. The ends were cut back, 2 bases at V and 1 base at J, with 8 bases in the middle. Germline V gene data show CDR1 as KGHSH and CDR2 as LQKENI. CDR3 nucleotides: TGTGCCAGCTCACCAGCGAACCAGAACACTGAAGCTTTCTTT. This encodes CASSPANQNTEAFF.

The gene calls are TRBV7-2 and TRBJ2-5; tentative D call: TRBD2 (5 bases). The germline V and J ends were trimmed by 5 bases and 4 bases, with 11 bases remaining between them. This CDR3 is 13 amino acids long. Germline V gene sequence: CDR1 SGHTA, CDR2 FQGNSA. CDR3 in amino acids: CASSPGNAETQYF. The CDR3 region has the DNA TGTGCCAGCAGCCCGGGAAATGCAGAGACCCAGTACTTC.

The V gene is TRBV29-1, the J gene TRBJ2-1; TRBD1 aligns across 10 bases. V lost 5 bases to trimming and J lost 1 base; unmatched junction nucleotides: 2. The CDR3 is 14 residues long. CDR1 is SQVTM, CDR2 ANQGSEA, per germline. The CDR3 loop is CSVRDRGSYNEQFF. CDR3 nucleotide sequence: TGCAGCGTTCGGGACAGGGGTTCCTACAATGAGCAGTTCTTC.

The chain combines TRBV2 with TRBJ1-1, with 9 bases matching TRBD1. Unmatched junction bases numbered 8, after V lost 10 bases and J lost 5 bases. There are 13 residues in the CDR3. CDR1 and CDR2 (germline): SNHLY, FYNNEI. For the CDR3, the DNA is TGTGCCACAGGGACAGGGATTGGTACTGAAGCTTTCTTT. Encoded protein: CATGTGIGTEAFF.

The genes are TRBV4-1 and TRBJ1-4, with a possible D match to TRBD1 (5 bases). From germline, CDR1 is MGHRA and CDR2 YSYEKL. The CDR3 runs to 15 residues. Trimming pared 7 bases from V and 3 bases from J, leaving 15 bases between. CDR3 in amino acids: CASTKTAISNEKLFF. In DNA form, the CDR3 reads TGCGCCAGCACCAAGACAGCGATCTCTAATGAAAAACTGTTTTTT.

The V gene is TRBV10-3, the J gene TRBJ2-2; 12 positions agree with TRBD1. Trimming cost V 10 bases and J 3 bases; bases outside gene matches: 18. This CDR3 has 19 amino acids. Germline values: CDR1 ENHRY, CDR2 SYGVKD. The CDR3 DNA follows: TGTGCCACATCGGGACAGGGGGCGGGTGGGCTGAGGGACACCGGGGAGCTGTTTTTT. Translating it yields CATSGQGAGGLRDTGELFF.

CDR3: CASSLRVSGNTIYF. Written as DNA, the CDR3 is TGTGCCAGCTCCCTCAGGGTCTCTGGAAACACCATATATTTT. This chain links TRBV18 with TRBJ1-3; D perhaps matches TRBD1 (5 bases). Trimming left V 6 bases short and J 0 bases short, with 9 bases between. The CDR3 contains 14 residues. From germline, CDR1 is KGHSH and CDR2 LQKENI.

This sequence joins TRBV5-6 and TRBJ2-7, with D tentatively TRBD2 (6 bases). CDR3 length equals 15 residues. V shed 4 bases and J shed 2 bases, with 16 bases lying between them. CDR1 is SGHDT and CDR2 is YYEEEE in the germline V gene. The CDR3 region has the DNA TGTGCCAGCAGCGCGGACTACCGGAGAGCCTACGAGCAGTACTTC. This translates into CASSADYRRAYEQYF.

Here the CDR3 DNA reads TGTGCCAGTAGACAGGGGAATTATGGCTACACCTTC. This translates into CASRQGNYGYTF. The chain joins TRBV19 to TRBJ1-2; 7 bases map to TRBD1. V shed 6 bases, J shed 5 bases, and the junction held 3 bases outside the gene matches. The germline V gene encodes CDR1 LNHDA and CDR2 SQIVND (reference sequence). The CDR3 contains 12 residues.

This sequence joins TRBV4-3 and TRBJ2-1; TRBD2 matches at 8 bases. The CDR3 runs to 16 residues. Germline loops: CDR1 LGHNA, CDR2 YSLEER. Unmatched junction bases numbered 7, after V lost 4 bases and J lost 2 bases. For the CDR3, the DNA is TGCGCCAGCAGCCGCACAATAGCGGGAACCTACAATGAGCAGTTCTTC. Residues: CASSRTIAGTYNEQFF.

The chain uses TRBV19 and TRBJ1-1; TRBD1 agrees at 9 bases. Looked up from germline, CDR1 is LNHDA and CDR2 is SQIVND (reference sequence). V was clipped by 5 bases and J by 5 bases; unmatched bases: 9. The CDR3 runs to 15 residues. The CDR3 DNA reads as TGTGCCAGTAGTGGCCTGGGACAGGGATGGACTGAAGCTTTCTTT. Its protein is CASSGLGQGWTEAFF.

This chain links TRBV6-6 with TRBJ2-3; a possible D gene is TRBD2 (6 bases). Germline values: CDR1 MNHNY, CDR2 SVGAGI (reference sequence). The CDR3 is 15 residues long. V lost 5 bases, J lost 6 bases, and 18 bases lay in between. The CDR3 DNA is TGTGCCAGCAGTACCCCCCCGGGGGTCGGGGATACGCAGTATTTT. It specifies CASSTPPGVGDTQYF.

The chain links TRBV28 to TRBJ2-7; D gene ambiguous. Deletions cut 5 bases from V and 7 bases from J, with 6 bases between. The CDR3 length is 10 residues. The V gene's germline CDR1 is MDHEN and CDR2 SYDVKM. In nucleotides, the CDR3 is TGTGCCAGCAGTGGCGGAGAGCAGTACTTC. Encoded protein: CASSGGEQYF.